A selection of T cell receptor beta chains follows, all from one sample in a study of T cells in Graves' hyperthyroidism and ophthalmopathy. TCRdb re-called the multiplex PCR reads through MiXCR, storing one row per CDR3 protein. Found here are fewer than 700,000 distinct CDR3 sequences, about a sixth of them singletons; the top ten hold approximately 3.9%. Source material: blood. The origin of the receptors is a woman in her thirties with Graves' hyperthyroidism. CDR3s include the opening cysteine and the closing phenylalanine or tryptophan. The D gene is left open where the match is weak. Only part of the rows carry a size: once, few, many, or a class if the clone is expanded.

D gene	V gene	J gene	clone size	CDR3 protein	CDR3 DNA
TRBD1	TRBV3-1	TRBJ1-1	once	CASSQVWTGGPRAEAFF	TGTGCCAGCAGCCAAGTTTGGACAGGGGGCCCCAGGGCTGAAGCTTTCTTT
.	TRBV28	TRBJ1-2	many	CASSAPGIPHPTNYGYTF	TGTGCCAGCAGTGCCCCAGGGATACCGCACCCAACTAACTATGGCTACACCTTC
.	TRBV7-3	TRBJ2-5	.	CASSPSRSQETQYF	TGTGCCAGCAGCCCGAGTCGTAGCCAAGAGACCCAGTACTTC
TRBD2	TRBV13	TRBJ2-3	few	CASSLVGLAGEGEDTQYF	TGTGCCAGCAGCTTAGTTGGACTAGCGGGAGAGGGGGAAGATACGCAGTATTTT
.	TRBV7-8	TRBJ1-1	many	CASSLIGLNTEAFF	TGTGCCAGCAGCTTGATTGGACTGAACACTGAAGCTTTCTTT
.	TRBV15	TRBJ2-1	.	CATSEEGRYEQFF	TGTGCCACCAGCGAAGAGGGGCGTTATGAGCAGTTCTTC
TRBD2	TRBV30	TRBJ2-7	.	CAWTGSGTYEQYF	TGTGCCTGGACCGGTAGCGGGACCTACGAGCAGTACTTC
TRBD2	TRBV28	TRBJ2-7	many	CASSRAGGSSYEQYF	TGTGCCAGCTCGCGGGCAGGCGGGAGTTCCTACGAGCAGTACTTC
.	TRBV27	TRBJ1-1	many	CASSPRPTNTEAFF	TGTGCCAGCAGTCCCCGTCCAACGAACACTGAAGCTTTCTTT
.	TRBV5-1	TRBJ1-1	.	CASSPGLISDQLLNTEAFF	TGCGCCAGCAGCCCGGGACTGATTTCCGACCAGTTGTTGAACACTGAAGCTTTCTTT
TRBD1	TRBV15	TRBJ1-6	.	CATRGTGGNSPLHF	TGTGCCACCAGGGGTACAGGGGGGAATTCACCCCTCCACTTT
.	TRBV2	TRBJ1-1	many	CASSGSGNTEAFF	TGTGCCAGCAGTGGGTCAGGGAACACTGAAGCTTTCTTT
TRBD2	TRBV19	TRBJ2-1	many	CASSMTGRGRARDEQFF	TGTGCCAGTAGCATGACAGGGCGCGGGAGGGCCAGAGATGAGCAGTTCTTC
TRBD2	TRBV30	TRBJ2-7	few	CAWSGGGAAYEQYF	TGTGCCTGGAGTGGGGGGGGAGCAGCCTACGAGCAGTACTTC
TRBD2	TRBV20-1	TRBJ2-3	many	CSADYSGGTDTQYF	TGCAGTGCTGATTATAGCGGGGGCACAGATACGCAGTATTTT
.	TRBV6-6	TRBJ1-1	many	CASSYSSLGGTTEAFF	TGTGCCAGCAGTTACTCGAGCCTGGGGGGGACCACTGAAGCTTTCTTT
.	TRBV20-1	TRBJ1-5	few	CSASGDGWENQPQHF	TGCAGTGCTAGTGGTGACGGGTGGGAAAATCAGCCCCAGCATTTT
.	TRBV2	TRBJ1-4	many	CATYPLIRGRREKLFF	TGTGCCACCTACCCCTTAATCCGGGGCAGGAGGGAAAAACTGTTTTTT
TRBD1	TRBV12-3/TRBV12-4	TRBJ1-5	many	CASRGTASNQPQHF	TGTGCCAGCAGGGGGACAGCGAGCAATCAGCCCCAGCATTTT
TRBD1	TRBV12-3/TRBV12-4	TRBJ1-5	many	CASKPGQGSGNQPQHF	TGTGCCAGCAAACCGGGACAGGGTTCTGGAAATCAGCCCCAGCATTTT
.	TRBV28	TRBJ1-5	few	CASSFGQGRPYSNQPRHF	TGTGCCAGCAGTTTCGGTCAGGGCCGTCCCTATAGCAATCAGCCCCGGCATTTT
TRBD2	TRBV6-1	TRBJ2-5	few	CANTLAGGRAETQYF	TGTGCCAACACATTGGCGGGAGGGCGAGCAGAGACCCAGTACTTC
.	TRBV6-9	TRBJ1-5	.	CASSYSKYSGYSSQPQHF	TGTGCCAGCAGTTATTCGAAATACAGTGGATATAGCAGTCAACCCCAGCATTTT
TRBD1	TRBV28	TRBJ2-1	many	CASSPPPGQYNEQFF	TGTGCCAGCAGTCCCCCCCCGGGACAGTACAATGAGCAGTTCTTC